This passage covers 18 T cell receptor beta chains from one sample sequenced in a study of blood T cell repertoires in COVID-19. Method: immunoSEQ multiplex PCR; TCRdb's copy keeps in-frame clones and lacks some. This table has 170,000 or so clones, 78% appearing once. Sequencing was done on a sample of PBMCs or T cells enriched from blood (not recorded which). These receptors all come from a woman in her forties or fifties who had recovered from COVID-19.

The chain couples TRBV15 to TRBJ2-2; 7 bases line up with TRBD2. This CDR3 has 19 amino acids. Per germline, CDR1 LNHNV and CDR2 YYDKDF (reference sequence). J was trimmed by 0 bases and V by 1 base; bases with no gene match: 11. For the CDR3, the DNA is TGTGCCACCAGCAGAGTGGGGCAGCGGGAAAACACGAACACCGGGGAGCTGTTTTTT. The encoded protein is CATSRVGQRENTNTGELFF.

The CDR3 reads CASSGEGTYGYTF. CDR3 DNA: TGTGCCAGCAGTGGGGAGGGGACCTATGGCTACACCTTC. The V gene is TRBV28, the J gene TRBJ1-2; D is possibly TRBD1 (5 bases). The CDR3 has 13 residues. V gave up 5 bases and J gave up 4 bases, with 11 bases separating them. Germline V gene lookup returns CDR1 MDHEN and CDR2 SYDVKM.

This chain joins TRBV10-3 and TRBJ2-7; D unclear. CDR1 is ENHRY and CDR2 is SYGVKD in the germline V gene. V lost 4 bases to trimming and J lost 7 bases, with 14 bases between them. CDR3 length equals 13 residues. The CDR3 DNA follows: TGTGCCATCAGTGCCAAGAGCCTACGGGAGCAGTACTTC. Amino acids: CAISAKSLREQYF.

As to this clone: In this CDR3 the conserved last residue, phenylalanine or tryptophan, is missing, so a read error is likely. It is unclear where the CDR3 begins or ends on the DNA, so no DNA is shown, and the CDR3 is as TCRdb lists it. This chain joins TRBV4-2 and TRBJ2-7; no DNA check was done on the table's D call, TRBD2. Germline CDR1 is LGHNA and CDR2 is YNFKEQ. The CDR3 comprises 14 residues, both ends counted. The CDR3 loop reads CPSSQVAGSYEPYL.

This clone was seen at least ten times. The gene calls are TRBV3-1 (or the pseudogene TRBV3-2) and TRBJ2-1; 12 bases are a match to TRBD2. This CDR3 has 16 amino acids. Germline CDR1 LGHDT, CDR2 YNNKEL (reference sequence). Losses at the gene ends were 3 bases for V and 6 bases for J; bases not matched to a gene: 6. The CDR3 spells CASSHTGTSGFNEQFF. The CDR3 DNA follows: TGTGCCAGCAGCCACACCGGGACTAGCGGGTTCAATGAGCAGTTCTTC.

This clone was observed a few times. In the same sample, other DNA sequences code for this CDR3. This sequence joins TRBV5-1 and TRBJ2-5; D is unresolved. This CDR3 is 14 amino acids long. Deletions cut 0 bases from V and 1 base from J, with 7 bases between. Per germline, CDR1 SGHRS and CDR2 YFSETQ. CDR3 DNA: TGCGCCAGCAGCTTGGCGGGTAGCCAAGAGACCCAGTACTTC. Translating gives CASSLAGSQETQYF.

V is TRBV18 and J is TRBJ2-7, with 10 positions matching TRBD2. V lost 3 bases to trimming and J lost 0 bases; unmatched junction nucleotides: 11. The germline CDR1 and CDR2 sequences are KGHSH and LQKENI. The CDR3 is made up of 18 amino acids. CDR3 sequence (DNA): TGTGCCAGCTCACCGCAGGCGGGTTCTAGCGGGAGCTCCTACGAGCAGTACTTC. Translated: CASSPQAGSSGSSYEQYF.

The chain carries TRBV7-2 and TRBJ2-7, with 13 bases that match TRBD2. The CDR3 runs 15 residues. J was trimmed by 2 bases and V by 3 bases; bases with no gene match: 1. The germline gives CDR1 SGHTA, CDR2 FQGNSA. This CDR3 is CASSFTSGRAYEQYF. DNA of the CDR3: TGTGCCAGCAGCTTCACTAGCGGGAGGGCCTACGAGCAGTACTTC.

The gene calls are TRBV24-1 and TRBJ2-3; a weak D match, TRBD1 (6 bases). The ends were cut back, 2 bases at V and 7 bases at J, with 15 bases in the middle. Germline loops: CDR1 KGHDR, CDR2 SFDVKD. The CDR3 extends over 15 amino acids. CDR3 nucleotides: TGTGCCACCAGTGATTCCAGGACAGTCGGAAATACGCAGTATTTT. Protein sequence: CATSDSRTVGNTQYF.

The chain carries TRBV6-4 and TRBJ1-1; D is uncertain. Deletions cut 7 bases from V and 0 bases from J, with 6 bases between. The length of the CDR3 is 12 residues. Germline V gene data show CDR1 as MRHNA and CDR2 as SNTAGT. CDR3 coding DNA: TGTGCCAGCATTGGAGTGAACACTGAAGCTTTCTTT. Amino acid sequence: CASIGVNTEAFF.

The genes are TRBV4-3 and TRBJ2-1; D perhaps matches TRBD1 (6 bases). V was clipped by 2 bases and J by 6 bases, with 11 bases between them. From germline, CDR1 is LGHNA and CDR2 YSLEER. The CDR3 spans 14 residues. CDR3 region: CASSQPQQGNEQFF. As DNA, the CDR3 is TGCGCCAGCAGCCAACCCCAACAGGGCAATGAGCAGTTCTTC.

This clone has just a few counts. The rearrangement uses TRBV11-1 and TRBJ1-2; 7 positions match TRBD1. The germline V gene has CDR1 SGHAT and CDR2 FQDESV (reference sequence). This CDR3 comprises 15 residues. V shed 7 bases, J shed 4 bases, and the junction held 12 bases outside the gene matches. DNA of the CDR3: TGTGCCAGCAACGGCGACAGGGAGGCAGGCTATGGCTACACCTTC. It encodes CASNGDREAGYGYTF.

The chain couples TRBV5-5 to TRBJ2-7; 12 bases are a match to TRBD1. The J segment lost 0 bases and the V segment lost 4 bases, leaving 2 bases of the junction unmatched. There are 15 residues in the CDR3. Germline assignment: CDR1 SGHKS and CDR2 YYEKEE (reference sequence). CDR3 in amino acids: CASSGDRGRSYEQYF. DNA of the CDR3: TGTGCCAGCAGCGGGGACAGGGGGCGCTCCTACGAGCAGTACTTC.

The V call is TRBV10-3, the J call TRBJ2-7, with D possibly being TRBD1 (6 bases). Trimming stripped 0 bases from V and 3 bases from J, with 6 bases between. Germline loops: CDR1 ENHRY, CDR2 SYGVKD. The CDR3 spans 13 residues. The CDR3 coding sequence is TGTGCCATCAGTGAGTCAGGGGGCTACGAGCAGTACTTC. Translation gives CAISESGGYEQYF.

The chain uses TRBV4-1 and TRBJ2-1; TRBD2 aligns across 7 bases. Germline V gene data show CDR1 as MGHRA and CDR2 as YSYEKL. CDR3 length: 14 amino acids. V lost 0 bases, J lost 4 bases, and 0 bases stayed unmatched. The CDR3 DNA reads TGCGCCAGCAGCCAAGAAGCGGGGTACAATGAGCAGTTCTTC. Translation gives CASSQEAGYNEQFF.

V and J are TRBV11-2 and TRBJ1-4, with D possibly matching TRBD1 (6 bases). The CDR3 length is 14 residues. The germline CDR1 and CDR2 sequences are SGHAT and FQNNGV. V lost 1 base to trimming and J lost 7 bases, with 10 bases between them. The CDR3 sequence: CASSLAGAGEKLFF. CDR3 coding DNA: TGTGCCAGCAGCTTAGCAGGGGCTGGTGAAAAACTGTTTTTT.

Only a few counts were recorded for this clone. This chain connects TRBV9 to TRBJ1-1; 10 nucleotides match TRBD1. Looked up from germline, CDR1 is SGDLS and CDR2 is YYNGEE. The CDR3 runs to 17 residues. The ends lost 3 bases at V and 0 bases at J; junction bases unmatched: 8. CDR3 residues: CASSDRTGGLMNTEAFF. The CDR3 DNA reads as TGTGCCAGCAGCGATCGGACAGGGGGACTCATGAACACTGAAGCTTTCTTT. Full variable domain (rest looked up from reference TRBV9 and TRBJ1-1): DSGVTQTPKHLITATGQRVTLRCSPRSGDLSVYWYQQSLDQGLQFLIQYYNGEERAKGNILERFSAQQFPDLHSELNLSSLELGDSALYFCASSDRTGGLMNTEAFFGQGTRLTVV.

The chain recombines TRBV19 with TRBJ1-1; 7 bases align to TRBD1. Germline CDR1 and CDR2: LNHDA and SQIVND (reference sequence). CDR3 length: 14 residues. Trimming at V came to 4 bases and at J to 4 bases, leaving 6 bases not matched to a gene. CDR3 nucleotide sequence: TGTGCCAGTAGTACCGTTGACAGGGTCACTGAAGCTTTCTTT. Protein product: CASSTVDRVTEAFF.